These 7 T cell receptor beta chains came from one sample sequenced in a study of regulatory T cells in long-lasting Graves disease. Investigators prepared the TCR beta libraries by applying iRepertoire HTBI primers and Arm-PCR of CDR3 regions. TCRdb processed the multiplex PCR reads anew with MiXCR; each CDR3 protein has one entry. The table shows 350,000 to 450,000 distinct CDR3 sequences, with about a fifth occurring only once. This sample's time point: persistent/refractory GD, antithyroid drugs over 5 years with positive TRAb. The TCR library was prepared using RNA isolated from PBMCs. The starting material was peripheral blood mononuclear cells (PBMCs), obtained when the disease was refractory, from a patient treated with antithyroid drugs. The receptors originated from a female donor with Graves disease.

This chain uses TRBV7-8 with TRBJ2-3, with D maybe TRBD2 (5 bases). Germline loops: CDR1 SGHVS, CDR2 FQNEAQ. V lost 1 base and J 5 bases, leaving 10 bases between the germline ends. This CDR3 contains 14 residues. The CDR3 DNA is TGTGCCAGCAGCTTAGTTCTAGCACGAGATACGCAGTATTTT. It translates to CASSLVLARDTQYF.

V and J are TRBV5-1 and TRBJ2-7; D gene unclear. CDR1 is SGHRS and CDR2 is YFSETQ in the germline V gene. The CDR3 extends over 15 amino acids. Trimming pared 0 bases from V and 3 bases from J, leaving 13 bases between. The CDR3 bases are TGCGCCAGCAGCTTGGAGCCAGGCTCACGCTACGAGCAGTACTTC. Translation gives CASSLEPGSRYEQYF.

This clonotype was counted at least ten times. The chain carries TRBV14 and TRBJ1-1; D call uncertain. The CDR3 consists of 15 residues. With 0 bases removed from V and 8 bases from J, the gap between germline ends came to 16 bases. Germline assignment: CDR1 SGHDN and CDR2 FVKESK. The DNA of the CDR3 is TGTGCCAGCAGCCAAGATCTATACCTTCCTGTAGAAGCTTTCTTT. This gives the protein CASSQDLYLPVEAFF.

A remark on this clonotype: Given a much more abundant clone one base away, this may be a read error. The chain carries TRBV9 and TRBJ1-1; D gene uncertain. Germline lookup yields CDR1 SGDLS and CDR2 YYNGEE. V was clipped by 0 bases and J by 1 base, with 4 bases between them. The CDR3 runs to 13 residues. The CDR3 nucleotides are TGTGCCAGCAGCGTAGAACAGAACACTGAAGCTTTCTTT. Residues: CASSVEQNTEAFF.

As regards this clonotype: A read error may be the cause here, since a much bigger clone is one base away. The chain is built from TRBV6-1 and TRBJ2-7; no reliable D call. Germline V gene lookup returns CDR1 MNHNS and CDR2 SASEGT. V lost 6 bases, J lost 2 bases, and 5 bases lay in between. CDR3 size: 11 residues. In nucleotides, the CDR3 is TGTGCCAGCAGCCAACCCTACGAGCAGTACTTC. This gives the protein CASSQPYEQYF.

The chain combines TRBV12-3 or TRBV12-4 with TRBJ2-1, with D possibly being TRBD2 (6 bases). Trimming left V 8 bases short and J 0 bases short, with 11 bases between. The CDR3 has 14 residues. The chain's CDR3 is CASQPRGSYNEQFF. CDR3 coding DNA: TGTGCCAGCCAACCGCGGGGCTCCTACAATGAGCAGTTCTTC.

At least ten counts were recorded for this clonotype. The chain is built from TRBV27 and TRBJ1-4, with D possibly TRBD1 on 5 matching bases. The germline V gene has CDR1 MNHEY and CDR2 SMNVEV (reference sequence). V was shortened by 5 bases and J by 5 bases, with 18 bases between the two germline ends. The CDR3 covers 16 residues. DNA for the CDR3: TGTGCCAGCAGTATCACAGGAATTTGGGCAAATGAAAAACTGTTTTTT. Residues: CASSITGIWANEKLFF. Looking up the rest from reference TRBV27 and TRBJ1-4 gives the full variable domain: EAQVTQNPRYLITVTGKKLTVTCSQNMNHEYMSWYRQDPGLGLRQIYYSMNVEVTDKGDVPEGYKVSRKEKRNFPLILESPSPNQTSLYFCASSITGIWANEKLFFGSGTQLSVL.